This TCR beta chain appears in the sequencing data of a study of blood T cell repertoires in COVID-19. Authors' processing steps: Estimated nucleated cell counts came from reference gene primer amplification. Clones were read by immunoSEQ multiplex PCR, and TCRdb kept only the in-frame ones, dropping some. V, J and clone size were drawn from that table, and D and trimming were deduced from the DNA. The table shows about 480,000 clones, with 88% occurring only once. Trimming removed 5 bases from V and 7 bases from J; junction bases left unmatched: 4. The CDR3 is 14 residues long. Germline-derived CDR1 and CDR2 are LNHDA and SQIVND (reference sequence). Two negative PCRs, clearance, or symptom resolution were required of recovered Cohort 3 donors.

The sample taken for sequencing was PBMCs or T cells enriched from blood (not recorded which). This sequence joins TRBV19 and TRBJ1-4; 10 bases align to TRBD1. The source is a woman between 40 and 55 years old who had recovered from COVID-19. The CDR3 coding sequence is TGTGCCAGTAGTGCAGACAGGGGGCGTGAAAAACTGTTTTTT. Translating gives CASSADRGREKLFF.